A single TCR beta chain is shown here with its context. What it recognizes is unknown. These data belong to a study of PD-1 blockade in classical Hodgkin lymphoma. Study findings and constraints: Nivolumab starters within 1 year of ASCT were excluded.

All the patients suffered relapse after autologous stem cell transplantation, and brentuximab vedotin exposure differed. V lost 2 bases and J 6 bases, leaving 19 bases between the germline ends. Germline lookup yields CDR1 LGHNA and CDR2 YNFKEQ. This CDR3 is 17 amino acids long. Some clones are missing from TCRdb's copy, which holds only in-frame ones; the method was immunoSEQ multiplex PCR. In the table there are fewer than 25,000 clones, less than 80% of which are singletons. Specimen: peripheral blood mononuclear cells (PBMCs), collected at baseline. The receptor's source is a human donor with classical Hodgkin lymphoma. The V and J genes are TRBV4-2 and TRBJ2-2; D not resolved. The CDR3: CASSQPGGLVVAGELFF. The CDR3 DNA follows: TGTGCCAGCAGCCAACCCGGTGGCCTAGTAGTGGCCGGGGAGCTGTTTTTT.